The rows below give T cell receptor beta chains drawn from one sample of a study of human T cells and chemical hapten exposure. TCRdb ran MiXCR on the reads and lists one entry per CDR3 protein. The sample carries around 120,000 distinct CDR3 sequences, approximately 9% recorded once. The sequenced sample consisted of whole blood. The origin of the receptors is a human donor in good health. Some clones in this sample may be carry-over from other donors' samples. CDR3s include the opening cysteine and the closing phenylalanine or tryptophan. D genes are given only for firm matches. Expanded clones are given a class, and other clones once, few, many or no size at all.

TGTGCCAGTACCATCGGGAATTCACCCCTCCACTTT CASTIGNSPLHF . TRBJ1-6 TRBV14 .
TGTGCCAGTAGTATTCAGGGTCGGGACATTCAGTACTTC CASSIQGRDIQYF . TRBJ2-4 TRBV19 many
TGTGCCAGCAGTTCCTTCGGGGAAGTGGTAACCTATGGCTACACCTTC CASSSFGEVVTYGYTF . TRBJ1-2 TRBV12-3/TRBV12-4 .
TGTGCCATCAGCCCACTAACCAGGGACCCGGGTGAGCAGTTCTTC CAISPLTRDPGEQFF . TRBJ2-1 TRBV10-3 few
TGCGCCAGCAGCCCCCCGACAGGGGAGGCATCCTACGAGCAGTACTTC CASSPPTGEASYEQYF TRBD1 TRBJ2-7 TRBV5-1 few
TGTGCCAGCACCGGACTAGCGGGGGGTTCCTACGAGCAGTACTTC CASTGLAGGSYEQYF TRBD2 TRBJ2-7 TRBV2 few
TGTGCCAGCAGTTTAGACGGTGGACTAGCGGAGACCCAGTACTTC CASSLDGGLAETQYF TRBD2 TRBJ2-5 TRBV27 .
TGTGCCAGCATTGCTGACAAATGGGACGGAAAGAATGAAAAACTGTTTTTT CASIADKWDGKNEKLFF . TRBJ1-4 TRBV12-3/TRBV12-4 many
TGTGCCAGCAGCTTTCTGACAGGGGTCCTAGCCAAAAACATTCAGTACTTC CASSFLTGVLAKNIQYF TRBD1 TRBJ2-4 TRBV7-9 many
TGTGCCAGCAGGGGACTAGCGGGAACTCAGTACTTC CASRGLAGTQYF TRBD2 TRBJ2-4 TRBV11-2 .
TGTGCCAGCAGCTTGCTTGCGGTGACTAGCAACTCCTACAATGAGCAGTTCTTC CASSLLAVTSNSYNEQFF TRBD2 TRBJ2-1 TRBV7-6 .
TGCGCCAGCAGCCAGCTAGCGGGGGCCAACAATGAGCAGTTCTTC CASSQLAGANNEQFF TRBD2 TRBJ2-1 TRBV4-3 .
TGTGCCAGCAGTGAAGCGAAGGGGCAGGTTAGTAGCAATCAGCCCCAGCATTTT CASSEAKGQVSSNQPQHF . TRBJ1-5 TRBV2 many
TGTGCCAGCAGCTTAGAGAGCGGGACCGACTACGAGCAGTACTTC CASSLESGTDYEQYF TRBD2 TRBJ2-7 TRBV7-8 many